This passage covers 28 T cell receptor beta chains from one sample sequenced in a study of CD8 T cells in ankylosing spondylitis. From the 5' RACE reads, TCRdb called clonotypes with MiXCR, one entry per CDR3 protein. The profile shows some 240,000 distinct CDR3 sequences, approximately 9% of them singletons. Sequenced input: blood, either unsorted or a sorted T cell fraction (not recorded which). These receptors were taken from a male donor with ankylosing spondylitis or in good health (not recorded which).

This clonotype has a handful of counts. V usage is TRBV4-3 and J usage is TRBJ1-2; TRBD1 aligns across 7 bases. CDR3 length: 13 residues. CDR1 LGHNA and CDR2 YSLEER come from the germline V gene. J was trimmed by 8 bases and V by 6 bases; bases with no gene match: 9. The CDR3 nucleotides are TGCGCCAGCAGAATGACAGGGTCTTACGGCTACACCTTC. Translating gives CASRMTGSYGYTF.

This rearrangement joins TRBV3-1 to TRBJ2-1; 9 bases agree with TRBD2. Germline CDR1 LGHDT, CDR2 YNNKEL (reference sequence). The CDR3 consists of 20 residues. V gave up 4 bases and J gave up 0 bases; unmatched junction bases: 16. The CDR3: CASSPQGLPTSGSSYNEQFF. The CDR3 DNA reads TGTGCCAGCAGCCCGCAGGGACTCCCGACTAGCGGAAGCTCCTACAATGAGCAGTTCTTC.

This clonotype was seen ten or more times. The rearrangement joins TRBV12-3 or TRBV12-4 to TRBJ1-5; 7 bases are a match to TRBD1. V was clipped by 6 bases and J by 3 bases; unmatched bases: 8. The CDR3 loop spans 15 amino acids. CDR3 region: CASSQRQGYNQPQHF. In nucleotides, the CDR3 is TGTGCCAGCAGCCAAAGACAGGGTTACAATCAGCCCCAGCATTTT.

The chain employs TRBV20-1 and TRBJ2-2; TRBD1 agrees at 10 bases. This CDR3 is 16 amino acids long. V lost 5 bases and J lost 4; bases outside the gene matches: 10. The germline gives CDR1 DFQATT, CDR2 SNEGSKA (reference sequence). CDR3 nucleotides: TGCAGTGCTCATAGGCCGGGACAGGGGACCACCGGGGAGCTGTTTTTT. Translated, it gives CSAHRPGQGTTGELFF.

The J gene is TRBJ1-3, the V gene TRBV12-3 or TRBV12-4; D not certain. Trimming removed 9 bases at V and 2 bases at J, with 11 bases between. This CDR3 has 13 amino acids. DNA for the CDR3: TGTGCCAGTAATCGGGATACTGGAAACACCATATATTTT. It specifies CASNRDTGNTIYF.

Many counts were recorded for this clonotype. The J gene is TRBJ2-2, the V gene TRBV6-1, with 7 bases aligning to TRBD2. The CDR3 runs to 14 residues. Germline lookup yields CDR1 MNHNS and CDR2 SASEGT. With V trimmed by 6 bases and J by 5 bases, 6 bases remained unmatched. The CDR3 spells CASSTTGGTGELFF. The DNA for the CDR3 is TGTGCCAGCAGCACTACGGGGGGTACCGGGGAGCTGTTTTTT.

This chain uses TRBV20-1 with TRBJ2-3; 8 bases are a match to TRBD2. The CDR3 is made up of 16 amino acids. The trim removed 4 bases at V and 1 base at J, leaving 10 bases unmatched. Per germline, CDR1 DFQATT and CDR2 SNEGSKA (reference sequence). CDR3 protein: CSATPGGGLGTDTQYF. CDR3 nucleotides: TGCAGTGCTACACCCGGGGGGGGGCTCGGCACAGATACGCAGTATTTT.

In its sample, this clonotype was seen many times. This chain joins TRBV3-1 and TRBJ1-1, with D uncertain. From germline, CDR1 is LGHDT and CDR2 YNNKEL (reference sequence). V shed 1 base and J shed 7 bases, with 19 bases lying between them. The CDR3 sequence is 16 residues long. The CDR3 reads CASSQGASTTYHEAFF. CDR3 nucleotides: TGTGCCAGCAGCCAAGGGGCCAGTACCACCTACCATGAAGCTTTCTTT. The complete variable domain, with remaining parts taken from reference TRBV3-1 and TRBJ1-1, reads DTAVSQTPKYLVTQMGNDKSIKCEQNLGHDTMYWYKQDSKKFLKIMFSYNNKELIINETVPNRFSPKSPDKAHLNLHINSLELGDSAVYFCASSQGASTTYHEAFFGQGTRLTVV.

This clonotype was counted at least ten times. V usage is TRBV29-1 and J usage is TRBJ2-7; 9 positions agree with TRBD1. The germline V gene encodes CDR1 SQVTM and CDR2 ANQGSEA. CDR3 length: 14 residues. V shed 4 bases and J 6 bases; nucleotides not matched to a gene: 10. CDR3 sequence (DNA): TGCAGCGTTGGGGGTCCGGACAGGGGTTCCGAGCAGTACTTC. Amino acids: CSVGGPDRGSEQYF.

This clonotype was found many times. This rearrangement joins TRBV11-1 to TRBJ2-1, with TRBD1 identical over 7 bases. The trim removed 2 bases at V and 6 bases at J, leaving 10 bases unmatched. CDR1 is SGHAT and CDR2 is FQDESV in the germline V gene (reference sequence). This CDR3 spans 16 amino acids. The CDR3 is CASSLLGLAGGNEQFF. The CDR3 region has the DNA TGTGCCAGCAGCTTATTAGGCCTAGCAGGGGGCAATGAGCAGTTCTTC.

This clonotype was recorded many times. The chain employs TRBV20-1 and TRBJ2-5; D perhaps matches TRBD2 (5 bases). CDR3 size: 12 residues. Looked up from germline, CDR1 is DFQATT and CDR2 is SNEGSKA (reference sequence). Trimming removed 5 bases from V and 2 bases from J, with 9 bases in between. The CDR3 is CSARAGQETQYF. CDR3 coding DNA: TGCAGTGCTCGGGCGGGTCAAGAGACCCAGTACTTC.

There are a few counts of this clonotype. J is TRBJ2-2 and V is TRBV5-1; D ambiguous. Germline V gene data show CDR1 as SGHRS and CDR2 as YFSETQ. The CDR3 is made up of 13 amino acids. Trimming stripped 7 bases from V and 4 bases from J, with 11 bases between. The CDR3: CASGDSVTGELFF. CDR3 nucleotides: TGCGCCAGCGGAGACTCGGTCACCGGGGAGCTGTTTTTT.

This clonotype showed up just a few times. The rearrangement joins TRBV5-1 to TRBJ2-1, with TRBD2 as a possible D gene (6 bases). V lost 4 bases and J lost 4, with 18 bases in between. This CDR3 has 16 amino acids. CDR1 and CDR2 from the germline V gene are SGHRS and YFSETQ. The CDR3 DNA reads TGCGCCAGCAGCCCCCTTGGGGGAGCGGGTTACAATGAGCAGTTCTTC. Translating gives CASSPLGGAGYNEQFF.

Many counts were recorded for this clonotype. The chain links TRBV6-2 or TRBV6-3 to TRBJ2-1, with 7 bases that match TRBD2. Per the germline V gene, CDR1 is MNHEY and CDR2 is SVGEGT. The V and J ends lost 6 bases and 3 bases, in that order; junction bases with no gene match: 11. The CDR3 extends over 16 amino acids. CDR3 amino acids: CASRGIAGDHYNEQFF. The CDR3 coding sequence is TGTGCCAGCAGAGGGATAGCGGGTGACCACTACAATGAGCAGTTCTTC.

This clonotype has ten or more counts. The CDR3 nucleotides read TGCAGTGCTAGAGGGGACAGGGAGGCTGAAGCTTTCTTT. As protein: CSARGDREAEAFF. The chain joins TRBV20-1 to TRBJ1-1, with 9 bases lining up with TRBD1. Per germline, CDR1 DFQATT and CDR2 SNEGSKA (reference sequence). V lost 1 base and J lost 6; bases outside the gene matches: 3. This CDR3 is 13 amino acids long.

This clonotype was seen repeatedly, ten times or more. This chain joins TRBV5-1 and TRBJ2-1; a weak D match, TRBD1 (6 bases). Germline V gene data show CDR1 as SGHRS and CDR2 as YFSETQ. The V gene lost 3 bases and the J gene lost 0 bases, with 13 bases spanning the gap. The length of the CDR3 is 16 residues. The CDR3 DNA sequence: TGCGCCAGCAGCTCGGGACACCAGAGCTCCTACAATGAGCAGTTCTTC. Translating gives CASSSGHQSSYNEQFF.

CDR3 region: CASSPGGNTGELFF. The CDR3, as DNA: TGTGCCAGCTCACCAGGGGGTAACACCGGGGAGCTGTTTTTT. V usage is TRBV18 and J usage is TRBJ2-2; the D gene could be TRBD1 or TRBD2 (5 bases each). With 2 bases removed from V and 2 bases from J, the gap between germline ends came to 6 bases. Germline CDR1 and CDR2: KGHSH and LQKENI. The CDR3 is 14 residues long.

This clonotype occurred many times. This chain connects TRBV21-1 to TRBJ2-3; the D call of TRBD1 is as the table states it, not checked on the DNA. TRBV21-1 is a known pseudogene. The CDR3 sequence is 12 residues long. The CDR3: CASRAPRDTQYF. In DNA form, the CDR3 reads TGTGCCAGCAGGGCCCCCAGGGATACGCAGTATTTT.

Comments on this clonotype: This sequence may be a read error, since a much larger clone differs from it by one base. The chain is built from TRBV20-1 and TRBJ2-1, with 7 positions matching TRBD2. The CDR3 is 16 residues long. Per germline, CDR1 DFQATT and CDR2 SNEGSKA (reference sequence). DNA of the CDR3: TGCAGTGCTATACGACCGGGACTAAGCTCCTACAATGCGCAGTTCTTC. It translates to CSAIRPGLSSYNAQFF.

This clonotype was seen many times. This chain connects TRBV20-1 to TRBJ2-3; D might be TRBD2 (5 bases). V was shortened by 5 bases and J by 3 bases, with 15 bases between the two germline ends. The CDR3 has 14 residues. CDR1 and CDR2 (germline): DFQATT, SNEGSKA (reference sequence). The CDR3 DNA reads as TGCAGTGCTGCATTACTAGGAGTTACAGATACGCAGTATTTT. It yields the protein CSAALLGVTDTQYF.

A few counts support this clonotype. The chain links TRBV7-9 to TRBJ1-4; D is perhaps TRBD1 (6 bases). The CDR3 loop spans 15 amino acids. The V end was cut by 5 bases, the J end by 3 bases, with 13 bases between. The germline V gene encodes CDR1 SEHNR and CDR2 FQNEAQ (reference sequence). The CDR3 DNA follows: TGTGCCAGCAGCGTCACGGGACAAGCTAATGAAAAACTGTTTTTT. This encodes CASSVTGQANEKLFF.

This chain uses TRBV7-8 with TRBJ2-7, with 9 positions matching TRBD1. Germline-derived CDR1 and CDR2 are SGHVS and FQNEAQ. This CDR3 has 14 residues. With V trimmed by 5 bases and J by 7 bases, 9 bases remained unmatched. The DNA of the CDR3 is TGTGCCAGCAGCCCCGGACAGGGGAGGAGAGAGCAGTACTTC. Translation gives CASSPGQGRREQYF. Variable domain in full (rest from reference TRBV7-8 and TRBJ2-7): GAGVSQSPRYKVAKRGQDVALRCDPISGHVSLFWYQQALGQGPEFLTYFQNEAQLDKSGLPSDRFFAERPEGSVSTLKIQRTQQEDSAVYLCASSPGQGRREQYFGPGTRLTVT.

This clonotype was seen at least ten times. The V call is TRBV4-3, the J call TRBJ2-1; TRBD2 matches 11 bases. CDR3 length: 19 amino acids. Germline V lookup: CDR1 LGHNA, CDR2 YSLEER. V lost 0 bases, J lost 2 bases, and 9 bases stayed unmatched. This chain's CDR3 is CASSQEYTSGSGTYNEQFF. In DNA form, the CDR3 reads TGCGCCAGCAGCCAAGAATATACTAGCGGGAGCGGGACCTACAATGAGCAGTTCTTC.

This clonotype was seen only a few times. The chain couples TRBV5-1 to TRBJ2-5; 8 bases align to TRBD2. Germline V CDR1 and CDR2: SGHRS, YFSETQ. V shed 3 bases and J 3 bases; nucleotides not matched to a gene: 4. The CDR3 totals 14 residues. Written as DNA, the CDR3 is TGCGCCAGCAGCTGGGGAGCGGGGGAAGAGACCCAGTACTTC. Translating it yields CASSWGAGEETQYF.

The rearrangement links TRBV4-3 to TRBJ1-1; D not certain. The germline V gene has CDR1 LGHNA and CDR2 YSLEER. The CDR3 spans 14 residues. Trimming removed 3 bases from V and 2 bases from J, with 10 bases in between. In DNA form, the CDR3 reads TGCGCCAGCAGCCACGGGAGTCCCAACACTGAAGCTTTCTTT. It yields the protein CASSHGSPNTEAFF.

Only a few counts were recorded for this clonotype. CDR3 loop: CASSSGLAGGRENEQFF. CDR3 DNA sequence: TGCGCCAGCAGTTCCGGACTAGCGGGAGGGAGGGAGAATGAGCAGTTCTTC. The chain is built from TRBV5-1 and TRBJ2-1; 15 bases are shared with TRBD2. The ends lost 5 bases at V and 7 bases at J; junction bases unmatched: 10. CDR1 and CDR2 (germline): SGHRS, YFSETQ. The CDR3 contains 17 residues.

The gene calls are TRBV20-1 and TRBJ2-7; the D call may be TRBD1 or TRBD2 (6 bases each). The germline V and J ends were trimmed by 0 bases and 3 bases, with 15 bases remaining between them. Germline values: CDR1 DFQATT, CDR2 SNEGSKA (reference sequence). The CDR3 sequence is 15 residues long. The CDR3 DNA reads TGCAGTGCTAGAGATGGGGGGCGCCTGGACTACGAGCAGTACTTC. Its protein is CSARDGGRLDYEQYF.

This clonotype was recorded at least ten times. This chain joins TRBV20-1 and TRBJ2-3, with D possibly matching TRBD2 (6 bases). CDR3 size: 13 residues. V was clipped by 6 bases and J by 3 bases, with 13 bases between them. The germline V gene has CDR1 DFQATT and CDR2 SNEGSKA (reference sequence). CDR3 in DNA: TGCAGTGCCCAGAAGAGCGGGACAGATACGCAGTATTTT. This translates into CSAQKSGTDTQYF.